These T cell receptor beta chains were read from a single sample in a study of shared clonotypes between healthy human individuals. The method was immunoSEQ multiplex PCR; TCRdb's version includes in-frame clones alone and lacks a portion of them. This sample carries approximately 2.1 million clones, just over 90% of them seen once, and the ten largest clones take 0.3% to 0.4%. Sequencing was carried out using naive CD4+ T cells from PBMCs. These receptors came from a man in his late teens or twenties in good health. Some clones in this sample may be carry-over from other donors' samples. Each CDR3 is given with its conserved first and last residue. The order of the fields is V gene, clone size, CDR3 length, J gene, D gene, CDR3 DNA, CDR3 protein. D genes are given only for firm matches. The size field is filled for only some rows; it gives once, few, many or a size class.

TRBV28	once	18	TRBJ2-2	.	TGTGCCAGCAGTTTTCGACAAGACCCTTATTCGAACACCGGGGAGCTGTTTTTT	CASSFRQDPYSNTGELFF
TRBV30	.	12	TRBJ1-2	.	TGTGCCTGGAGTTTAGGTTCCTATGGCTACACCTTC	CAWSLGSYGYTF
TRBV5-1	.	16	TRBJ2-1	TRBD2	TGCGCCAGCGGATATAGCGGGAGGGCTGCGGGGGATGAGCAGTTCTTC	CASGYSGRAAGDEQFF
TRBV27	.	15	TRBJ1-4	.	TGTGCCAGCAGCTGGAGGGGCACGGCTAATGAAAAACTGTTTTTT	CASSWRGTANEKLFF
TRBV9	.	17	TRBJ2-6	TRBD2	TGTGCCAGCAGCAGCCCTAGCGGGAGTTCTGGGGCCAACGTCCTGACTTTC	CASSSPSGSSGANVLTF
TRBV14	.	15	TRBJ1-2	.	TGTGCCAGCAGCCGCACGGGCCCCCTAAACTATGGCTACACCTTC	CASSRTGPLNYGYTF
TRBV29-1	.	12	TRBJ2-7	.	TGCAGCGTAAGAGACAACTCCTACGAGCAGTACTTC	CSVRDNSYEQYF
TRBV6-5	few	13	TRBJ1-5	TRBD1	TGTGCCAGCAGAAGGGACAGAGATCAGCCCCAGCATTTT	CASRRDRDQPQHF
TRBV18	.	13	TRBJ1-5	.	TGTGCCAGCACCAAGGGGCCAGATCAGCCCCAGCATTTT	CASTKGPDQPQHF
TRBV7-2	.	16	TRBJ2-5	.	TGTGCCAGCAGCCCCGAGGGATATTGGAGGGAAGAGACCCAGTACTTC	CASSPEGYWREETQYF
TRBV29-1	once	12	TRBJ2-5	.	TGCAGCGCTGGCCGAGCCCAAGAGACCCAGTACTTC	CSAGRAQETQYF
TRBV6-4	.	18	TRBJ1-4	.	TGTGCCAGCAGTGACCAGTCCAGGGGATGGGACGCTACTGGTTTACTGTTTTTT	CASSDQSRGWDATGLLFF
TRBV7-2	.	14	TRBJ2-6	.	TGTGCCAGTACTCCCGCCTCTGGGGCCAACGTCCTGACTTTC	CASTPASGANVLTF
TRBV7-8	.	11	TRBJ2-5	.	TGTGCCAGCAGCTTACCCCAGACCCAGTACTTC	CASSLPQTQYF
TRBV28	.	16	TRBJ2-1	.	TGTGCCAGCAGTTTCCCTCGGACAAGAAGGGGCAATGAGCAGTTCTTC	CASSFPRTRRGNEQFF
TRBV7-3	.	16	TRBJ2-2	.	TGTGCCAGCAGCTTTGGCTCCGGTATGAGGGCCGGGGAGCTGTTTTTT	CASSFGSGMRAGELFF
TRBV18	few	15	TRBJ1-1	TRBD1	TGTGCCAGCTCACCGCAGGACAGGGGGGACACTGAAGCTTTCTTT	CASSPQDRGDTEAFF
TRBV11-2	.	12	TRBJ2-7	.	TGTGCCAGCAGCTTAGTGAGAAGGGAGCAGTACTTC	CASSLVRREQYF
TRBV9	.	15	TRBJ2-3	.	TGTGCCAGCAGAACTGGCGGGACAGGCACAGATACGCAGTATTTT	CASRTGGTGTDTQYF
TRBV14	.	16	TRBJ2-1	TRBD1	TGTGCCAGCAGCCAGGAGGACAGGGGGAGAAGCGATGAGCAGTTCTTC	CASSQEDRGRSDEQFF
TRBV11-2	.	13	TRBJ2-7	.	TGTGCCAGCAGCTTAGATTGGGCGGGGGAGCAGTACTTC	CASSLDWAGEQYF
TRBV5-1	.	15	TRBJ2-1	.	TGCGCCAGCAGCTTGGACGGCGGAGCCTACAATGAGCAGTTCTTC	CASSLDGGAYNEQFF
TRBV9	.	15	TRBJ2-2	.	TGTGCCAGCAGCGTACAGGGTAGCCGGACCGGGGAGCTGTTTTTT	CASSVQGSRTGELFF
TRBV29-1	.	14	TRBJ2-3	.	TGCAGCGGATCCTCGGGACACCGCACAGATACGCAGTATTTT	CSGSSGHRTDTQYF
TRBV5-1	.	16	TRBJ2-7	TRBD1	TGCGCCAGCAGCTTGTTTGGACAGGGGCTCTCCTACGAGCAGTACTTC	CASSLFGQGLSYEQYF
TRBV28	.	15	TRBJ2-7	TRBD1	TGTGCCAGCAGTCCGCACCGGGACAGGGTTAACGAGCAGTACTTC	CASSPHRDRVNEQYF
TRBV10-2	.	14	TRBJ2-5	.	TGCGCCAGCAGTTGGTTTGAGCGACAAGAGACCCAGTACTTC	CASSWFERQETQYF
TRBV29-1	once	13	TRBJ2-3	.	TGCAGCGATCGTCCGGGGTCGGCAGATACGCAGTATTTT	CSDRPGSADTQYF
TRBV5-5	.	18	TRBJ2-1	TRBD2	TGTGCCAGCAGCTTGACTGGACTAGCGGGAGGAAGGTACAATGAGCAGTTCTTC	CASSLTGLAGGRYNEQFF
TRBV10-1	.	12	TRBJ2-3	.	TGCGCCAGCAGTGAAGGCACAGATACGCAGTATTTT	CASSEGTDTQYF
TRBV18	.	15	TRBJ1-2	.	TGTGCCAGCTCACCCAAGGACAGCCCGCTGGGGGGCTACACCTTC	CASSPKDSPLGGYTF
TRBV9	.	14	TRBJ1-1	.	TGTGCCAGCAGCGTAGGGGGAGGGTACACTGAAGCTTTCTTT	CASSVGGGYTEAFF
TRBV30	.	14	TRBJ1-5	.	TGTGCCTGGAGTGTACACAGAAACAATCAGCCCCAGCATTTT	CAWSVHRNNQPQHF
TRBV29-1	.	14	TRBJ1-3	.	TGCAGCGTTGAGTACTGGAATTCTGGAAACACCATATATTTT	CSVEYWNSGNTIYF
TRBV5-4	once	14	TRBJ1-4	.	TGTGCCAGCAGCTTGAAGACAGATAATGAAAAACTGTTTTTT	CASSLKTDNEKLFF
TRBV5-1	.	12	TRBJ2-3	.	TGCGCCAGCAGGCCGGACTCGGGTACGCAGTATTTT	CASRPDSGTQYF
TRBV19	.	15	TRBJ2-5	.	TGTGCCAGTAGTATTTCCAGGGGAAGGAAAGAGACCCAGTACTTC	CASSISRGRKETQYF
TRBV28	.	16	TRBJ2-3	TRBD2	TGTGCCAGCAGTTCCGGAAAGCGGGAGAGCACAGATACGCAGTATTTT	CASSSGKRESTDTQYF
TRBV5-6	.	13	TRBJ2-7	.	TGTGCCAGCAGCTTTTATAACGGCTACGAGCAGTACTTC	CASSFYNGYEQYF
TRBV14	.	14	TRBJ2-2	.	TGTGCCAGCAGCCAAGACCTAAACACCGGGGAGCTGTTTTTT	CASSQDLNTGELFF
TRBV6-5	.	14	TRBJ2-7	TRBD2	TGTGCCAGCAGGGGGACTAGAGGGAGCTACGAGCAGTACTTC	CASRGTRGSYEQYF
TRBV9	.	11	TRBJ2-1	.	TGTGCCAGCAGCGAGTTCAATGAGCAGTTCTTC	CASSEFNEQFF
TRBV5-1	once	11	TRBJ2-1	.	TGCGCCAGCAGCTGGAACAATGAGCAGTTCTTC	CASSWNNEQFF
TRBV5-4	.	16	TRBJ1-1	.	TGTGCCAGCAGCCCTAGGAGCAGTCACGGGAACACTGAAGCTTTCTTT	CASSPRSSHGNTEAFF
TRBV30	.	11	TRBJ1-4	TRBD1	TGTGCCTGGAGCGCAGACAGGGAACTGTTTTTT	CAWSADRELFF
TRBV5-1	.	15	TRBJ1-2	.	TGCGCCAGCAGCTTGGTAGGTTCGTCTAACTATGGCTACACCTTC	CASSLVGSSNYGYTF
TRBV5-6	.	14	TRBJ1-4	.	TGTGCCAGCAGCTTGGGAGGGGGATCTGAAAAACTGTTTTTT	CASSLGGGSEKLFF
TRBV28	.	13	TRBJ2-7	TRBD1	TGTGCCAGCAGTTGGGGACAGGGGTTCGAGCAGTACTTC	CASSWGQGFEQYF
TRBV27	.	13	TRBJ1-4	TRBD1	TGTGCCAGCAGTGGGGACAGATATGAAAAACTGTTTTTT	CASSGDRYEKLFF
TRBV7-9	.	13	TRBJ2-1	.	TGTGCCAGCAGCTCTAGTGGTAGCCGGGAGCAGTTCTTC	CASSSSGSREQFF
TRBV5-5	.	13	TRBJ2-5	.	TGTGCCAGCAGCTCGCCTCAGGGTGAGACCCAGTACTTC	CASSSPQGETQYF
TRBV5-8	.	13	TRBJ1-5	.	TGTGCCAGCAGCTACCAGACATGGGCAGCCCAGCATTTT	CASSYQTWAAQHF